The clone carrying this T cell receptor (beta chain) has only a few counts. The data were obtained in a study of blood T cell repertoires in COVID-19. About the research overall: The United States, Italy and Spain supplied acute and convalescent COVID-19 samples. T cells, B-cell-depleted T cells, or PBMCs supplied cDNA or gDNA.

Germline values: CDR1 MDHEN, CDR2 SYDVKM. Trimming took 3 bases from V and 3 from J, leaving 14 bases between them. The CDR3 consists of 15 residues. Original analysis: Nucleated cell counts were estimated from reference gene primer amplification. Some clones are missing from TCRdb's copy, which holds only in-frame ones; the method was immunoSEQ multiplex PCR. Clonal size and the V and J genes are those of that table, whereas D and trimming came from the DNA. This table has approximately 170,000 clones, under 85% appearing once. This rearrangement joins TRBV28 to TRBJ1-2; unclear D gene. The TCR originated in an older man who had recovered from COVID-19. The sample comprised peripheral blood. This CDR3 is CASSFDSLQDYGYTF. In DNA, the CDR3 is TGTGCCAGCAGTTTCGACTCCCTGCAAGACTATGGCTACACCTTC.